Sequencing of this T cell receptor (beta chain) was carried out in a study of blood T cell repertoires in COVID-19. Study-level background: Both acute and convalescent COVID-19 samples were obtained from the United States, Italy and Spain. T cells, B-cell-depleted T cells, or PBMCs supplied cDNA or gDNA.

Authors' data handling: Reference gene primers were amplified, and this amplification served to estimate nucleated cell counts. The assay was immunoSEQ multiplex PCR, and TCRdb's table has in-frame clones only and misses some. D and trimming were read from the DNA, whereas the V and J calls and clone size are those reported in that table. The sample includes under 300,000 clones, around nine tenths seen only once; the top ten take more than 6.5%. This clone appeared a single time. The sequence came from a woman aged 65 to 85 with active or convalescent COVID-19. Sequencing used peripheral blood.

The CDR3, as DNA: TGTGCCAGCAGTGCCCCTGACAGGGGGGACACTGAAGCTTTCTTT. Its translation is CASSAPDRGDTEAFF. V usage is TRBV2 and J usage is TRBJ1-1; 9 bases are shared with TRBD1. The germline gives CDR1 SNHLY, CDR2 FYNNEI. V lost 4 bases, J lost 3 bases, and 6 bases stayed unmatched. The CDR3 is 15 amino acids.